This entry lists 8 T cell receptor beta chains sequenced from one sample in a study of identical twins. TCRdb ran MiXCR on the 5' RACE reads and lists one entry per CDR3 protein. Of over 500,000 distinct CDR3 sequences listed, 20% to 25% were seen once; the top ten hold 0.91%. These data were also reused for a study on T cells expressing NK-cell markers.

The sample comprised CD4+ T cells sorted from blood. These receptors all come from a woman aged 18-29 years in good health.

This clonotype has only a few counts. This chain links TRBV6-5 with TRBJ1-5, with D perhaps TRBD1 (5 bases). Germline CDR1 reads MNHEY; CDR2 reads SVGAGI. The CDR3 extends over 11 amino acids. The CDR3 region has the DNA TGTTCCTCGGGAGGTCAGGGGCCCCAGCATTTT. It is translated as CSSGGQGPQHF.

The chain employs TRBV20-1 and TRBJ2-7, with 8 positions matching TRBD1. Trimming cost V 3 bases and J 3 bases; bases outside gene matches: 4. Germline assignment: CDR1 DFQATT and CDR2 SNEGSKA (reference sequence). The CDR3 extends over 13 amino acids. CDR3 bases: TGCAGTGCTAGCCGACAGGGGCGCTACGAGCAGTACTTC. Its protein is CSASRQGRYEQYF.

This chain connects TRBV7-9 to TRBJ1-1; 9 positions agree with TRBD1. This CDR3 region has 14 residues. Germline CDR1 SEHNR, CDR2 FQNEAQ (reference sequence). Trimming cost V 5 bases and J 1 base; bases outside gene matches: 2. The CDR3 bases are TGTGCCAGCAGCCCGGACAGGGGGAACACTGAAGCTTTCTTT. Amino acid sequence: CASSPDRGNTEAFF.

V is TRBV10-3 and J is TRBJ1-1; 8 bases match TRBD1. The CDR3 totals 14 residues. CDR1 is ENHRY and CDR2 is SYGVKD in the germline V gene. The V segment lost 6 bases and the J segment 2 bases; nucleotides outside the gene matches: 5. CDR3 amino acids: CAIRPDRANTEAFF. DNA for the CDR3: TGTGCCATCAGGCCGGACAGGGCTAACACTGAAGCTTTCTTT.

The rearrangement links TRBV5-1 to TRBJ2-1, with 9 bases matching TRBD2. This CDR3 comprises 14 residues. Germline-derived CDR1 and CDR2 are SGHRS and YFSETQ. J gave up 5 bases and V 4 bases, and 4 bases lay outside the gene matches. CDR3 sequence (DNA): TGCGCCAGCAGCGGAGGGACTAGCCACAATGAGCAGTTCTTC. Residues: CASSGGTSHNEQFF.

This clonotype was seen only a few times. CDR3 sequence reads: CAWSVSDYTIYF. DNA of the CDR3: TGTGCCTGGAGTGTATCTGATTACACCATATATTTT. The rearrangement uses TRBV30 and TRBJ1-3; D is undetermined. This CDR3 is built from 12 residues. The germline V and J ends were trimmed by 0 bases and 8 bases, with 8 bases remaining between them. Germline V gene sequence: CDR1 GTSNPN, CDR2 SVGIG (reference sequence).

This clonotype was observed a handful of times. The V and J genes are TRBV5-1 and TRBJ1-2, with D possibly being TRBD1 (6 bases). Trimming shortened V by 4 bases and J by 3 bases, and 16 bases separated the two germline ends. Germline loops: CDR1 SGHRS, CDR2 YFSETQ. The CDR3 length is 15 residues. The CDR3 DNA sequence: TGCGCCAGCAGCCTCAGACAGGTGGAGGACTATGGCTACACCTTC. This sequence encodes CASSLRQVEDYGYTF.

The chain uses TRBV5-1 and TRBJ1-2; 10 bases map to TRBD1. Trimming removed 0 bases from V and 5 bases from J; junction bases left unmatched: 4. Looked up from germline, CDR1 is SGHRS and CDR2 is YFSETQ. The length of the CDR3 is 15 residues. The CDR3 sequence is CASSLASDRGYGYTF. The CDR3, as DNA: TGCGCCAGCAGCTTGGCTTCGGACAGGGGGTATGGCTACACCTTC.